The rows below give T cell receptor beta chains drawn from one sample of a study of beta chain features in type 1 diabetes. Generated by immunoSEQ multiplex PCR, the TCRdb table keeps only in-frame clones and is missing some. The sample gives over 600,000 clones, around 12% of which show up once; around 0.12% is in the top ten. The material sequenced was naive CD4+ T cells from blood. The receptor set was obtained from a man aged 25-45 years with type 1 diabetes. Each CDR3 is given with its conserved first and last residue. D genes are given only for firm matches. The size of a clone is reported for some rows only, either as once, few or many, or as a class for expanded clones.

-,TRBV2,-,TRBJ2-6,CASSVGLSGANVLTF,TGTGCCAGCAGTGTTGGACTCTCTGGGGCCAACGTCCTGACTTTC
-,TRBV28,few,TRBJ1-2,CASSTGITYGYTF,TGTGCCAGCAGTACAGGGATTACCTATGGCTACACCTTC
-,TRBV11-2,-,TRBJ2-1,CASSLHGYEQFF,TGTGCCAGCAGTCTTCACGGATATGAGCAGTTCTTC
-,TRBV6-1,-,TRBJ1-2,CASSERAGERYGYTF,TGTGCCAGCAGTGAAAGGGCGGGCGAACGCTATGGCTACACCTTC
-,TRBV7-2,few,TRBJ2-5,CASSVLGVYQETQYF,TGTGCCAGCAGCGTCCTGGGGGTGTACCAAGAGACCCAGTACTTC
-,TRBV7-9,-,TRBJ1-6,CASSPRGDNSPLHF,TGTGCCAGCAGCCCCCGGGGGGATAATTCACCCCTCCACTTT
TRBD2,TRBV15,-,TRBJ2-7,CATSREREAEQYF,TGTGCCACCAGCAGAGAACGGGAGGCGGAGCAGTACTTC
-,TRBV30,-,TRBJ1-5,CAWSVTGGNQPQHF,TGTGCCTGGAGTGTAACGGGCGGCAATCAGCCCCAGCATTTT
TRBD2,TRBV5-1,few,TRBJ2-5,CASSAGSLTSGGETQYF,TGCGCCAGCAGCGCCGGCTCTCTAACTAGCGGGGGAGAGACCCAGTACTTC
TRBD1,TRBV30,few,TRBJ2-3,CAWTGQGVADTQYF,TGTGCCTGGACCGGACAGGGTGTAGCAGATACGCAGTATTTT
TRBD2,TRBV4-3,few,TRBJ2-2,CASSQEGLAGTGELFF,TGCGCCAGCAGCCAAGAGGGACTAGCGGGGACCGGGGAGCTGTTTTTT
TRBD2,TRBV7-9,-,TRBJ2-3,CASSFGTSFGDTQYF,TGTGCCAGCAGCTTCGGGACTAGCTTTGGAGATACGCAGTATTTT
TRBD1,TRBV2,-,TRBJ1-4,CASAGGTNEKLFF,TGTGCCAGTGCAGGGGGAACTAATGAAAAACTGTTTTTT
-,TRBV7-2,-,TRBJ1-5,CASSLGFEGNPQHF,TGTGCCAGCAGCTTAGGATTCGAGGGGAATCCCCAGCATTTT
-,TRBV10-3,few,TRBJ1-5,CAISGEGVDNQPQHF,TGTGCCATCAGTGGGGAAGGGGTTGACAATCAGCCCCAGCATTTT
-,TRBV6-6,-,TRBJ1-3,CASSPDGNSGNTIYF,TGTGCCAGCAGCCCCGACGGAAACTCTGGAAACACCATATATTTT
-,TRBV7-8,-,TRBJ2-5,CASSLEALRETQYF,TGTGCCAGCAGCTTGGAAGCTCTTAGGGAGACCCAGTACTTC
TRBD1,TRBV7-9,once,TRBJ2-3,CASLTGGWTDTQYF,TGTGCCAGCCTTACAGGGGGCTGGACAGATACGCAGTATTTT
-,TRBV30,few,TRBJ1-2,CAFSRDTYGYTF,TGTGCTTTCTCCCGGGACACCTATGGCTACACCTTC
-,TRBV7-2,few,TRBJ2-3,CASSFARAGQGRDTQYF,TGTGCCAGCAGCTTCGCCCGGGCGGGGCAGGGAAGAGATACGCAGTATTTT
TRBD2,TRBV7-2,-,TRBJ2-1,CASSFTSGGSNEQFF,TGTGCCAGCAGCTTTACTAGCGGGGGGTCTAATGAGCAGTTCTTC
-,TRBV25-1,-,TRBJ1-4,CASSGFDTLLTNEKLFF,TGTGCCAGCAGTGGTTTTGACACACTGCTAACTAATGAAAAACTGTTTTTT
TRBD1,TRBV6-5,few,TRBJ1-2,CASSYADRAGYTF,TGTGCCAGCAGTTACGCCGACAGGGCTGGCTACACCTTC